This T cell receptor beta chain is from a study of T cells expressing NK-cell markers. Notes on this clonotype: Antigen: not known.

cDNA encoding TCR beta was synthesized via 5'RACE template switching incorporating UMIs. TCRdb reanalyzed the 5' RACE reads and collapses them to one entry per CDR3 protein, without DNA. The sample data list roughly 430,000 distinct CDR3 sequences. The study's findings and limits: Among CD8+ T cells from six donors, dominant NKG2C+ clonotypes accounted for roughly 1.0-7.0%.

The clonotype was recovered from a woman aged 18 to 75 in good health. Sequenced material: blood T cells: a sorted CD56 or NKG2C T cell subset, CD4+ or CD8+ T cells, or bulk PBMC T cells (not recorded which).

CDR3 region: CSAGTSRPRETQYF. The gene calls are TRBV29-1 and TRBJ2-5; TCRdb gives TRBD2 as the D gene, but with no DNA this cannot be confirmed. The length of the CDR3 is 14 residues. Germline V gives CDR1 SQVTM, CDR2 ANQGSEA.